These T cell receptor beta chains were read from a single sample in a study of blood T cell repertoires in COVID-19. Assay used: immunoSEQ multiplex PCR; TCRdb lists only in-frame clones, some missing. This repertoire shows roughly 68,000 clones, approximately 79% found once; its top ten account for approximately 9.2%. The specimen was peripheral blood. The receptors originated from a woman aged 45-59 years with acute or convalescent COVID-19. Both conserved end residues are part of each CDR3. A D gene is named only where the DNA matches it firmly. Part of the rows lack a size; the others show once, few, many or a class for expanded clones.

cdr3_aa: CAIRGLADHEQYF; cdr3_nt: TGTGCCATCAGAGGACTAGCGGACCACGAGCAGTACTTC; v_call: TRBV10-3; clone_size: -; d_call: TRBD2; j_call: TRBJ2-7
cdr3_aa: CASTLSPSSSSYEQYF; cdr3_nt: TGTGCCAGCACCCTCTCCCCGAGTTCCTCCTCCTACGAGCAGTACTTC; v_call: TRBV5-6; clone_size: -; d_call: -; j_call: TRBJ2-7
cdr3_aa: CASSHKAGDGVNEQFF; cdr3_nt: TGCGCCAGCAGCCACAAAGCGGGGGACGGGGTGAATGAGCAGTTCTTC; v_call: TRBV4-1; clone_size: -; d_call: TRBD2; j_call: TRBJ2-1
cdr3_aa: CASSFHRDSPLHF; cdr3_nt: TGTGCCAGCAGCTTTCACAGGGATTCACCCCTCCACTTT; v_call: TRBV11-2; clone_size: -; d_call: -; j_call: TRBJ1-6
cdr3_aa: CASRNGGGRTEAFF; cdr3_nt: TGTGCCAGCAGAAATGGGGGGGGCCGGACTGAAGCTTTCTTT; v_call: TRBV7-2; clone_size: -; d_call: -; j_call: TRBJ1-1
cdr3_aa: CASSQTTADGYTF; cdr3_nt: TGTGCCAGCAGCCAAACGACGGCGGATGGCTACACCTTC; v_call: TRBV3-1/TRBV3-2; clone_size: once; d_call: -; j_call: TRBJ1-2
cdr3_aa: CASSFRQGTNTGELFF; cdr3_nt: TGCGCCAGCAGCTTTCGACAGGGTACGAACACCGGGGAGCTGTTTTTT; v_call: TRBV5-1; clone_size: -; d_call: TRBD1; j_call: TRBJ2-2
cdr3_aa: CASKDGTDHLNTEAFF; cdr3_nt: TGCGCCAGCAAGGATGGGACAGATCATTTGAACACTGAAGCTTTCTTT; v_call: TRBV5-1; clone_size: once; d_call: TRBD1; j_call: TRBJ1-1
cdr3_aa: CASGRGGQETQYF; cdr3_nt: TGTGCCTCGGGGCGGGGGGGCCAAGAGACCCAGTACTTC; v_call: TRBV10-3; clone_size: -; d_call: TRBD2; j_call: TRBJ2-5
cdr3_aa: CASSPTANMNTEAFF; cdr3_nt: TGTGCCAGCAGTCCAACAGCAAACATGAACACTGAAGCTTTCTTT; v_call: TRBV28; clone_size: -; d_call: -; j_call: TRBJ1-1
cdr3_aa: CASSPGQGIGEQFF; cdr3_nt: TGTGCCAGCAGTCCGGGACAGGGGATAGGTGAGCAGTTCTTC; v_call: TRBV27; clone_size: once; d_call: TRBD1; j_call: TRBJ2-1
cdr3_aa: CASSLAEGWGEQYF; cdr3_nt: TGCGCCAGCAGCCTGGCGGAGGGGTGGGGCGAGCAGTACTTC; v_call: TRBV5-1; clone_size: -; d_call: -; j_call: TRBJ2-7
cdr3_aa: CASSTGQPNTEAFF; cdr3_nt: TGCGCCAGCAGCACCGGACAGCCGAACACTGAAGCTTTCTTT; v_call: TRBV5-1; clone_size: -; d_call: -; j_call: TRBJ1-1
cdr3_aa: CASSFGGSGADTQYF; cdr3_nt: TGTGCCAGCAGTTTTGGCGGGAGCGGGGCAGATACGCAGTATTTT; v_call: TRBV28; clone_size: -; d_call: TRBD2; j_call: TRBJ2-3
cdr3_aa: CASSYVRGEQYF; cdr3_nt: TGTGCCAGCAGTTACGTGAGAGGCGAGCAGTACTTC; v_call: TRBV6-6; clone_size: -; d_call: -; j_call: TRBJ2-7
cdr3_aa: CASSLESYNEQFF; cdr3_nt: TGTGCCAGCAGCTTAGAGAGCTACAATGAGCAGTTCTTC; v_call: TRBV7-8; clone_size: -; d_call: -; j_call: TRBJ2-1